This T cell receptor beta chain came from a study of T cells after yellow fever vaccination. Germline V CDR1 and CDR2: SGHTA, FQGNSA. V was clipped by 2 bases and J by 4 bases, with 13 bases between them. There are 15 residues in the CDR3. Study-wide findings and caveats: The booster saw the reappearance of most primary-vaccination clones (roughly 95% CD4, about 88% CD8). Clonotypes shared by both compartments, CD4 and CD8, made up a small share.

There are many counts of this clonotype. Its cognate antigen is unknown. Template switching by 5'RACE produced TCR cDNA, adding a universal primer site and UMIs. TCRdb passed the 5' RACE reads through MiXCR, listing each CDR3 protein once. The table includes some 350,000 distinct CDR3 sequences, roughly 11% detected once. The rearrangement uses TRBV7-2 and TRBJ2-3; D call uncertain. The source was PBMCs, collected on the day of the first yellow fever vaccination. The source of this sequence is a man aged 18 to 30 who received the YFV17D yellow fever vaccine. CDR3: CASSLNPPGADTQYF. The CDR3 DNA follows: TGTGCCAGCAGCTTAAACCCCCCAGGCGCAGATACGCAGTATTTT.